Shown below are 20 T cell receptor beta chains from a single sample sequenced in a study of T cell responses to AZD1222 COVID-19 vaccine. Sequencing used immunoSEQ multiplex PCR; TCRdb keeps in-frame clones, though not all of them. The table records some 150,000 clones, more than 70% of them present only once. Sequencing used peripheral blood, obtained 28 days after the second AZD1222 dose. The receptor source for this set is an adult who received the AZD1222 COVID-19 vaccine.

The V gene is TRBV18, the J gene TRBJ2-1; D is perhaps TRBD1 or TRBD2 (5 bases each). The CDR3 is 14 amino acids. Trimming removed 8 bases from V and 5 bases from J, with 16 bases in between. Germline assignment: CDR1 KGHSH and CDR2 LQKENI. The CDR3 region has the DNA TGTGCCAGCAGCCGGGACGGAACAAACAATGAGCAGTTCTTC. This gives the protein CASSRDGTNNEQFF. The whole variable domain, remainder taken from reference TRBV18 and TRBJ2-1, is NAGVMQNPRHLVRRRGQEARLRCSPMKGHSHVYWYRQLPEEGLKFMVYLQKENIIDESGMPKERFSAEFPKEGPSILRIQQVVRGDSAAYFCASSRDGTNNEQFFGPGTRLTVL.

The chain joins TRBV27 to TRBJ1-3; 7 nucleotides agree with TRBD1. Unmatched junction bases numbered 7, after V lost 0 bases and J lost 2 bases. In germline, CDR1 is MNHEY, CDR2 SMNVEV (reference sequence). The CDR3 sequence is 17 residues long. CDR3 amino acids: CASSLSNRQGPGNTIYF. The DNA for the CDR3 is TGTGCCAGCAGTTTATCGAATCGACAGGGCCCTGGAAACACCATATATTTT.

The genes are TRBV3-1 (or the pseudogene TRBV3-2) and TRBJ2-7, with TRBD2 as a possible D gene (5 bases). The CDR3 spans 14 residues. Trimming removed 4 bases from V and 2 bases from J, with 12 bases in between. CDR1 is LGHDT and CDR2 is YNNKEL in the germline V gene (reference sequence). This CDR3 is CASSPYMRAYEQYF. For the CDR3, the DNA is TGTGCCAGCAGCCCCTATATGAGGGCCTACGAGCAGTACTTC.

The chain combines TRBV7-2 with TRBJ2-7, with TRBD1 matching over 7 bases. The germline CDR1 and CDR2 sequences are SGHTA and FQGNSA. The CDR3 has 15 residues. Trimming at V came to 2 bases and at J to 3 bases, leaving 7 bases not matched to a gene. The DNA of the CDR3 is TGTGCCAGCAGCTTAAAGACCGGGACAGACTACGAGCAGTACTTC. Its protein product is CASSLKTGTDYEQYF.

This chain uses TRBV11-2 with TRBJ2-7; 11 bases are shared with TRBD2. This CDR3 spans 16 amino acids. Losses at the gene ends were 3 bases for V and 4 bases for J; bases not matched to a gene: 8. Germline values: CDR1 SGHAT, CDR2 FQNNGV. The CDR3 reads CASSLDSLAGVYEQYF. CDR3 DNA sequence: TGTGCCAGCAGCTTGGACTCACTAGCGGGAGTATACGAGCAGTACTTC.

The rearrangement uses TRBV6-5 and TRBJ2-7; D uncertain. This CDR3 is 14 amino acids long. Trimming cost V 3 bases and J 3 bases, with 12 bases left between them. Germline loops: CDR1 MNHEY, CDR2 SVGAGI. This chain's CDR3 is CASSYSGLYYEQYF. The CDR3 DNA is TGTGCCAGCAGTTATTCAGGCTTATACTACGAGCAGTACTTC.

The rearrangement joins TRBV28 to TRBJ1-2; 8 nucleotides align to TRBD1. Trimming removed 7 bases from V and 4 bases from J; junction bases left unmatched: 5. Germline V gene lookup returns CDR1 MDHEN and CDR2 SYDVKM. CDR3 length: 13 residues. In DNA form, the CDR3 reads TGTGCCAGCATACAGGGGGGATTCTATGGCTACACCTTC. It yields the protein CASIQGGFYGYTF.

This clone was found once. The chain carries TRBV6-5 and TRBJ2-5; 8 bases agree with TRBD2. This CDR3 has 15 amino acids. Germline assignment: CDR1 MNHEY and CDR2 SVGAGI. The junction had 11 bases not matched to a gene; V was cut back by 7 bases and J by 4 bases. In DNA form, the CDR3 reads TGTGCCAGCAAGGAAACTAGCGGCCAGACAGAGACCCAGTACTTC. Translating it yields CASKETSGQTETQYF.

The rearrangement links TRBV14 to TRBJ2-7, with D perhaps given as TRBD1 or TRBD2 (5 bases each). This CDR3 comprises 15 residues. V lost 2 bases to trimming and J lost 3 bases, with 14 bases between them. Germline V gene lookup returns CDR1 SGHDN and CDR2 FVKESK. As DNA, the CDR3 is TGTGCCAGCAGCCAAATGGGGGACCAACGCTACGAGCAGTACTTC. Amino acid sequence: CASSQMGDQRYEQYF.

The chain combines TRBV18 with TRBJ2-7; 9 bases are a match to TRBD2. V gave up 5 bases and J gave up 7 bases; unmatched junction bases: 9. CDR3 size: 14 residues. Germline loops: CDR1 KGHSH, CDR2 LQKENI. The CDR3, as DNA: TGTGCCAGCTCAGAAGCGGGAGGTCAGGGGGAGCAGTACTTC. It specifies CASSEAGGQGEQYF.

The J gene is TRBJ2-7, the V gene TRBV10-3; TRBD1 agrees at 8 bases. Per the germline V gene, CDR1 is ENHRY and CDR2 is SYGVKD. The CDR3 runs to 14 residues. Unmatched junction bases numbered 6, after V lost 6 bases and J lost 2 bases. The CDR3 DNA follows: TGTGCCATCAGCCCACAGGGGGAACCCTACGAGCAGTACTTC. Its translation: CAISPQGEPYEQYF.

J is TRBJ2-7 and V is TRBV7-2; 11 bases match TRBD1. This CDR3 contains 16 residues. The germline CDR1 and CDR2 sequences are SGHTA and FQGNSA. The trim removed 1 base at V and 6 bases at J, leaving 8 bases unmatched. The CDR3: CASSLDGQGARREQYF. The CDR3 DNA reads TGTGCCAGCAGCTTAGACGGACAGGGGGCCCGACGCGAGCAGTACTTC. The complete variable domain, with remaining parts taken from reference TRBV7-2 and TRBJ2-7, reads GAGVSQSPSNKVTEKGKDVELRCDPISGHTALYWYRQSLGQGLEFLIYFQGNSAPDKSGLPSDRFSAERTGGSVSTLTIQRTQQEDSAVYLCASSLDGQGARREQYFGPGTRLTVT.

In its sample, this clone was seen a few times. This chain joins TRBV4-3 and TRBJ2-3; TRBD1 aligns across 7 bases. Germline V gene sequence: CDR1 LGHNA, CDR2 YSLEER. J lost 3 bases, V lost 3 bases, and 12 bases had no gene match. The CDR3 is made up of 17 amino acids. CDR3 loop: CASSQERGATGTDTQYF. The CDR3 DNA sequence: TGCGCCAGCAGCCAGGAAAGGGGTGCGACAGGGACAGATACGCAGTATTTT.

Concerning this clone itself: Other DNA sequences in this specimen translate into the identical CDR3. This chain connects TRBV27 to TRBJ1-2; D remains ambiguous. Trimming removed 2 bases from V and 4 bases from J, with 11 bases in between. The CDR3 sequence is 14 residues long. The germline V gene encodes CDR1 MNHEY and CDR2 SMNVEV (reference sequence). Here the CDR3 reads CASSLSRDSYGYTF. CDR3 sequence (DNA): TGTGCCAGCAGTTTAAGCCGGGATTCCTATGGCTACACCTTC.

The chain carries TRBV28 and TRBJ2-7; maybe TRBD2 (6 bases). The CDR3 loop spans 14 amino acids. Germline V lookup: CDR1 MDHEN, CDR2 SYDVKM. Trimming removed 6 bases from V and 2 bases from J, with 14 bases in between. CDR3 in amino acids: CASRPGDSPYEQYF. CDR3 DNA sequence: TGTGCCAGCAGACCTGGGGACTCCCCCTACGAGCAGTACTTC. Complete variable domain (other parts from reference TRBV28 and TRBJ2-7): DVKVTQSSRYLVKRTGEKVFLECVQDMDHENMFWYRQDPGLGLRLIYFSYDVKMKEKGDIPEGYSVSREKKERFSLILESASTNQTSMYLCASRPGDSPYEQYFGPGTRLTVT.

This rearrangement joins TRBV7-3 to TRBJ1-2; TRBD1 might be the D (5 bases). In germline, CDR1 is SGHTA, CDR2 FQGTGA. V lost 5 bases to trimming and J lost 5 bases, with 24 bases between them. The CDR3 runs 17 residues. DNA of the CDR3: TGTGCCAGCAGCACAAGGCATGTTGATCGTGGGGGTTATGGCTACACCTTC. Its translation is CASSTRHVDRGGYGYTF.

The V call is TRBV20-1, the J call TRBJ1-4, with unresolved D. This CDR3 contains 11 residues. Trimming removed 6 bases from V and 8 bases from J, with 10 bases in between. CDR1 and CDR2 from the germline V gene are DFQATT and SNEGSKA (reference sequence). CDR3 bases: TGCAGTGCGGGGTCTCCAGAAAAACTGTTTTTT. Amino acid sequence: CSAGSPEKLFF.

V gene TRBV5-1 combines with J gene TRBJ1-1; unclear D gene. Trimming took 4 bases from V and 3 from J, leaving 10 bases between them. The CDR3 loop spans 13 amino acids. Germline CDR1 SGHRS, CDR2 YFSETQ. The CDR3 sequence: CASSVDGYTEAFF. The DNA of the CDR3 is TGCGCCAGCAGCGTGGACGGGTACACTGAAGCTTTCTTT.

V usage is TRBV11-2 and J usage is TRBJ1-3; perhaps TRBD1 as D (5 bases). Germline loops: CDR1 SGHAT, CDR2 FQNNGV. CDR3 length: 19 amino acids. The germline V and J ends were trimmed by 3 bases and 0 bases, with 21 bases remaining between them. The CDR3 sequence: CASSLWGPKTLHSGNTIYF. CDR3 nucleotide sequence: TGTGCCAGCAGCTTGTGGGGACCAAAAACTCTCCACTCTGGAAACACCATATATTTT.

The V and J genes are TRBV6-6 and TRBJ1-4; TRBD1 matches 7 bases. Germline lookup yields CDR1 MNHNY and CDR2 SVGAGI (reference sequence). The CDR3 is 13 residues long. The V and J ends lost 6 bases and 14 bases, in that order; junction bases with no gene match: 12. The CDR3: CASRPTEGQALFF. The DNA for the CDR3 is TGTGCCAGCAGACCCACTGAAGGACAGGCGCTGTTTTTT.